This TCR beta chain originates from a study of T cells after yellow fever vaccination. Study information: Researchers used SMART-Seq v4 Ultra Low Input to prepare fractions that had low cell numbers. Whole-study findings and limits: Abundant contaminating clonotypes from the bulk population could appear in FACS-sorted repertoires. The booster saw the reappearance of most primary-vaccination clones (more than 95% CD4, about 90% CD8).

This clonotype turned up a few times. Its target is unknown. 5'RACE template switching added a universal primer site and UMIs to TCR cDNA. TCRdb redid the calling of the 5' RACE reads with MiXCR, one entry per CDR3 protein. The repertoire has hundreds of thousands of distinct CDR3 sequences, approximately 5.2% of them found once; the top ten carry roughly 3.4%. The germline CDR1 and CDR2 sequences are SEHNR and FQNEAQ (reference sequence). Trimming pared 6 bases from V and 5 bases from J, leaving 14 bases between. This CDR3 is built from 14 residues. The material was CD4+ T cells sorted from PBMCs, obtained on the day of the yellow fever booster vaccination. This chain links TRBV7-9 with TRBJ1-3; D perhaps matches TRBD1 (6 bases). This receptor was obtained from a man aged 18 to 29 who received the YFV17D yellow fever vaccine. The CDR3 DNA sequence: TGTGCCAGCAGATACCAGGGGATTCGAAACACCATATATTTT. It translates to CASRYQGIRNTIYF.